One sample yielded the 15 T cell receptor beta chains listed below, sequenced in a study of relationships among human T cell subsets. Anti-CD25 beads selected CD4+CD25+ regulatory T cells from positively selected CD4+ cells. Semiquantitative ARM-PCR amplified T cell receptor alpha and beta CDR3 regions from mRNA. ARM-PCR used tagged nested gene-specific primers, then communal superprimers for exponential amplification. TCRdb re-analysed the multiplex PCR reads in MiXCR, keeping a single row per CDR3 protein. The table lists approximately 13,000 distinct CDR3 sequences, 60% of them singletons. The sequenced sample consisted of Tregs sorted from blood. Receptors originate from a man aged 35 to 55 in good health.

The chain employs TRBV4-1 and TRBJ1-5, with TRBD1 as a possible D gene (6 bases). CDR1 and CDR2 (germline): MGHRA, YSYEKL. The CDR3 loop spans 15 amino acids. The V gene lost 3 bases and the J gene lost 2 bases, with 11 bases spanning the gap. The CDR3 region is CASSQGWTGNQPQHF. The DNA of the CDR3 is TGCGCCAGCAGCCAGGGATGGACAGGCAATCAGCCCCAGCATTTT.

The chain uses TRBV20-1 and TRBJ1-2; D ambiguous. Germline V gene lookup returns CDR1 DFQATT and CDR2 SNEGSKA (reference sequence). Deletions cut 0 bases from V and 4 bases from J, with 18 bases between. CDR3 length: 16 residues. CDR3 in DNA: TGCAGTGCTAGAGATCATTTGCAGGTACTCGGCTATGGCTACACCTTC. This sequence encodes CSARDHLQVLGYGYTF.

On this clonotype: The CDR3 carries no conserved terminal phenylalanine or tryptophan, so it likely arises from a read error. Because the CDR3's place on the DNA is in doubt, the DNA is left out and the CDR3 is given as listed by TCRdb. The V call is TRBV11-2, the J call TRBJ1-1. The germline V gene has CDR1 SGHAT and CDR2 FQNNGV. The CDR3 adds up to 13 amino acids, both ends counted. The CDR3 region is CASSLDLGLRGFL.

The chain joins TRBV11-2 to TRBJ2-2; tentatively, D is TRBD2 (5 bases). The ends were cut back, 1 base at V and 4 bases at J, with 10 bases in the middle. Looked up from germline, CDR1 is SGHAT and CDR2 is FQNNGV. The CDR3 extends over 15 amino acids. The CDR3 spells CASSLGLASTGELFF. The CDR3, as DNA: TGTGCCAGCAGCTTAGGATTAGCGAGCACCGGGGAGCTGTTTTTT.

V is TRBV11-2 and J is TRBJ2-6, with D perhaps matching TRBD1 (5 bases). Germline CDR1 reads SGHAT; CDR2 reads FQNNGV. The CDR3 has 14 residues. V was shortened by 6 bases and J by 2 bases, with 8 bases between the two germline ends. The CDR3 here is CASRSGTGANVLTF. The CDR3 DNA sequence: TGTGCCAGCAGGTCAGGGACTGGGGCCAACGTCCTGACTTTC.

This clonotype came up a few times. The chain uses TRBV20-1 and TRBJ2-1, with D unresolved. Germline V CDR1 and CDR2: DFQATT, SNEGSKA (reference sequence). With 0 bases removed from V and 9 bases from J, the gap between germline ends came to 6 bases. The CDR3 loop spans 11 amino acids. CDR3 sequence (DNA): TGCAGTGCTAGAGAATATGGTGAGCAGTTCTTC. Amino acid sequence: CSAREYGEQFF.

The chain is built from TRBV28 and TRBJ1-1; perhaps TRBD1 as D (5 bases). Trimming left V 7 bases short and J 7 bases short, with 16 bases between. CDR1 is MDHEN, CDR2 SYDVKM, per germline. The CDR3 totals 13 residues. In DNA, the CDR3 is TGTGCCAGCAAAAGGGGTGGGAATGGTGAAGCTTTCTTT. Residues: CASKRGGNGEAFF.

This chain connects TRBV5-1 to TRBJ2-3, with 10 nucleotides matching TRBD2. After removal of 5 bases from V and 2 bases from J, the junction contained 8 bases not matched to a gene. The CDR3 loop spans 16 amino acids. Germline lookup yields CDR1 SGHRS and CDR2 YFSETQ. DNA for the CDR3: TGCGCCAGCAGGTACGGGACTAGCGCACTCACAGATACGCAGTATTTT. Protein product: CASRYGTSALTDTQYF. The full variable domain, with the rest looked up from reference TRBV5-1 and TRBJ2-3, is KAGVTQTPRYLIKTRGQQVTLSCSPISGHRSVSWYQQTPGQGLQFLFEYFSETQRNKGNFPGRFSGRQFSNSRSEMNVSTLELGDSALYLCASRYGTSALTDTQYFGPGTRLTVL.

This clonotype was seen only a few times. The chain combines TRBV11-2 with TRBJ1-3; D is unclear. Deletions cut 9 bases from V and 0 bases from J, with 12 bases between. CDR1 SGHAT and CDR2 FQNNGV come from the germline V gene. The CDR3 totals 14 residues. The CDR3 loop reads CASQLTSSGNTIYF. CDR3 coding DNA: TGTGCCAGTCAGCTTACGAGCTCTGGAAACACCATATATTTT.

The V and J genes are TRBV28 and TRBJ2-4, with D possibly TRBD2 on 6 matching bases. Trimming removed 8 bases at V and 3 bases at J, with 14 bases between. Germline-derived CDR1 and CDR2 are MDHEN and SYDVKM. CDR3 length equals 14 residues. CDR3 region: CASSLGGVKNIQYF. In nucleotides, the CDR3 is TGTGCCAGCTCTTTGGGAGGTGTCAAAAACATTCAGTACTTC.

This chain joins TRBV28 and TRBJ2-1, with D possibly TRBD2 on 5 matching bases. The CDR3 is 13 residues long. Trimming pared 7 bases from V and 7 bases from J, leaving 14 bases between. Looked up from germline, CDR1 is MDHEN and CDR2 is SYDVKM. CDR3 region: CASNRGNQNEQFF. In DNA form, the CDR3 reads TGTGCCAGCAATCGGGGAAACCAGAATGAGCAGTTCTTC. The complete variable domain, with remaining parts taken from reference TRBV28 and TRBJ2-1, reads DVKVTQSSRYLVKRTGEKVFLECVQDMDHENMFWYRQDPGLGLRLIYFSYDVKMKEKGDIPEGYSVSREKKERFSLILESASTNQTSMYLCASNRGNQNEQFFGPGTRLTVL.

The chain is built from TRBV28 and TRBJ2-1, with D possibly being TRBD1 or TRBD2 (5 bases each). This CDR3 comprises 18 residues. Trimming took off 5 bases at V and 0 bases at J, with 20 bases between the two ends. The V gene's germline CDR1 is MDHEN and CDR2 SYDVKM. CDR3 protein: CASSRSTGLGSSYNEQFF. As DNA, the CDR3 is TGTGCCAGCAGTCGTTCTACGGGGCTGGGAAGCTCCTACAATGAGCAGTTCTTC. Based on the CDR3 plus reference TRBV28 and TRBJ2-1, the full variable domain is DVKVTQSSRYLVKRTGEKVFLECVQDMDHENMFWYRQDPGLGLRLIYFSYDVKMKEKGDIPEGYSVSREKKERFSLILESASTNQTSMYLCASSRSTGLGSSYNEQFFGPGTRLTVL.

This clonotype was picked up a small number of times. V gene TRBV28 combines with J gene TRBJ2-7; 7 bases fit TRBD1. The CDR3 spans 14 residues. CDR1 and CDR2 from the germline V gene are MDHEN and SYDVKM. The junction had 7 bases not matched to a gene; V was cut back by 6 bases and J by 2 bases. For the CDR3, the DNA is TGTGCCAGCAGAACCACGACAGGGCCCTACGAGCAGTACTTC. Protein sequence: CASRTTTGPYEQYF.

The V and J genes are TRBV7-9 and TRBJ2-5; 9 nucleotides match TRBD1. V was clipped by 5 bases and J by 5 bases; unmatched bases: 6. The CDR3 runs to 14 residues. CDR1 SEHNR and CDR2 FQNEAQ come from the germline V gene (reference sequence). CDR3 nucleotides: TGTGCCAGCAGCCCCGGACAGGGGAGGGAGACCCAGTACTTC. Residues: CASSPGQGRETQYF.

This clonotype showed up just a few times. The chain uses TRBV29-1 and TRBJ1-3; the D is unclear. The CDR3 spans 13 residues. Trimming took off 4 bases at V and 0 bases at J, with 7 bases between the two ends. The germline V gene encodes CDR1 SQVTM and CDR2 ANQGSEA. CDR3 nucleotide sequence: TGCAGCGTTGGCCCCTACTCTGGAAACACCATATATTTT. Translating gives CSVGPYSGNTIYF.